Below, 8 T cell receptor beta chains from the same sample are listed, as sequenced in a study of shared clonotypes between healthy human individuals. The method was immunoSEQ multiplex PCR; TCRdb's version includes in-frame clones alone and lacks a portion of them. The sample consists of about 2.4 million clones, roughly 93% of them appearing once. Sequencing was performed on naive CD4+ T cells from PBMCs. Subset reported: CD45RA+ positively selected. Every receptor here comes from a man aged 18 to 30 in good health. Some clones in this sample may be carry-over from other donors' samples.

This clone appeared once. An end of the junction does not agree with germline; a read error may underlie this. The rearrangement links TRBV5-3 to TRBJ2-6, with no clear D. TRBV5-3 falls under the ORF class, with uncertain function. This CDR3 contains 12 residues. CDR3 sequence: CARISGANVLTF. The CDR3 nucleotides are TGTGCCAGAATCTCTGGAGCCAACGTCCTGACTTTC.

This sequence joins TRBV7-9 and TRBJ1-4, with 10 nucleotides matching TRBD1. The germline gives CDR1 SEHNR, CDR2 FQNEAQ (reference sequence). With V trimmed by 5 bases and J by 8 bases, 5 bases remained unmatched. CDR3 length: 14 amino acids. The CDR3 loop is CASSTGQGGEKLFF. The CDR3 bases are TGTGCCAGCAGCACCGGACAGGGGGGAGAAAAACTGTTTTTT.

This clone was seen only once. This chain connects TRBV2 to TRBJ2-5, with D possibly being TRBD1 (6 bases). Germline-derived CDR1 and CDR2 are SNHLY and FYNNEI. The CDR3 sequence is 15 residues long. V was trimmed by 2 bases and J by 4 bases, leaving 14 bases between them. The CDR3 DNA is TGTGCCAGCAGTGAATCAGGGGTAGGAGGAGAGACCCAGTACTTC. This encodes CASSESGVGGETQYF.

The chain couples TRBV14 to TRBJ2-3, with no clear D. Germline assignment: CDR1 SGHDN and CDR2 FVKESK. Between the trimmed V and J ends, which lost 5 bases and 4 bases, there was a span of 13 bases. The CDR3 loop spans 14 amino acids. CDR3 sequence (DNA): TGTGCCAGCAGCATGTGGCGACACCCAGATACGCAGTATTTT. It codes for CASSMWRHPDTQYF. The entire variable domain, with the rest obtained from reference TRBV14 and TRBJ2-3, is as follows: EAGVTQFPSHSVIEKGQTVTLRCDPISGHDNLYWYRRVMGKEIKFLLHFVKESKQDESGMPNNRFLAERTGGTYSTLKVQPAELEDSGVYFCASSMWRHPDTQYFGPGTRLTVL.

The chain is built from TRBV28 and TRBJ2-1, with TRBD2 matching 8 bases. The CDR3 is 16 residues long. The germline CDR1 and CDR2 sequences are MDHEN and SYDVKM. V trimming: 4 bases; J trimming: 2 bases; junction bases outside the gene matches: 7. This chain's CDR3 is CASSSLLAETYNEQFF. In DNA, the CDR3 is TGTGCCAGCAGTTCCTTACTAGCGGAAACCTACAATGAGCAGTTCTTC.

This chain uses TRBV5-1 with TRBJ2-5; 8 bases agree with TRBD2. CDR1 and CDR2 from the germline V gene are SGHRS and YFSETQ. This CDR3 spans 13 amino acids. Trimming cost V 6 bases and J 4 bases; bases outside gene matches: 5. The CDR3 coding sequence is TGCGCCAGCACCATCGCGGGGGGAGAGACCCAGTACTTC. Translated: CASTIAGGETQYF.

This clone was picked up a small number of times. The chain joins TRBV15 to TRBJ1-1; D is unclear. The CDR3 spans 13 residues. The germline gives CDR1 LNHNV, CDR2 YYDKDF (reference sequence). Trimming stripped 1 base from V and 6 bases from J, with 9 bases between. The CDR3 here is CATSRAGSAEAFF. The CDR3 region has the DNA TGTGCCACCAGCAGAGCAGGTTCCGCTGAAGCTTTCTTT.

A word on this clone: The sample has other DNA sequences that encode this CDR3 too. This chain connects TRBV30 to TRBJ1-5; D gene ambiguous. Trimming stripped 2 bases from V and 6 bases from J, with 14 bases between. The CDR3 covers 14 residues. Germline loops: CDR1 GTSNPN, CDR2 SVGIG (reference sequence). Here the CDR3 reads CAWSPTLTAQPQHF. The CDR3 DNA follows: TGTGCCTGGAGTCCGACCCTAACGGCTCAGCCCCAGCATTTT.